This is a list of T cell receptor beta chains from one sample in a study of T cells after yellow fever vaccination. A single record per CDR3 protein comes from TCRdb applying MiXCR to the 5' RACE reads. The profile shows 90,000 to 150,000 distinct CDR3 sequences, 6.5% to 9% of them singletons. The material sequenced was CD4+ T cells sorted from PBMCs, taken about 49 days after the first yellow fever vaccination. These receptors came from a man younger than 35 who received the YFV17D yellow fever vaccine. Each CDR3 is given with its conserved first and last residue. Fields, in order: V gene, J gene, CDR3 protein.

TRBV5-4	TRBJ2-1	CASTPGGTPNEQFF
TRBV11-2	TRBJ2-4	CASSLDQVSGIQYF
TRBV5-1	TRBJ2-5	CASSSSGGTKKETQYF
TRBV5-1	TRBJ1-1	CASSLEGLLGEAFF
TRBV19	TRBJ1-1	CASSDARRMNTEAFF
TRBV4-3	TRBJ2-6	CASSHEATNSGANVLTF
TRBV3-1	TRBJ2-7	CASSQGDRAHEQYF
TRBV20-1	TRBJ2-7	CSATPSGRSYEQYF
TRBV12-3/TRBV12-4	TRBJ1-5	CASSNYGSASHIYSNQPQHF
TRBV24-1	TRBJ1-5	CATSDGRNQPQHF
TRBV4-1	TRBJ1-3	CASREQDLIHSGNTIYF
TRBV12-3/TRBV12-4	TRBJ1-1	CASRPGDIPTEAFF
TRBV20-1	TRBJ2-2	CSARVPYTGELFF
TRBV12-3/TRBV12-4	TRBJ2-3	CASSEGGRSTDTQYF
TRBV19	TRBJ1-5	CASSPNYDRPLSNQPQHF
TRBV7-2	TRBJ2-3	CASRKAGSTDTQYF
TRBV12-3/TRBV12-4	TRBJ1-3	CASSTGTGGGNTIYF
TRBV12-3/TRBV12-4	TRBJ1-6	CASRSLTGGGSPLHF
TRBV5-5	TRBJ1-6	CASSLVAYSPLHF
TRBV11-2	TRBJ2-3	CASSLAGARSRHTQYF
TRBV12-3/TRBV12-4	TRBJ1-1	CASIWGVRRIEAFF
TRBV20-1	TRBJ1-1	CSARVGGGVSTEAFF
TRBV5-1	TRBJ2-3	CASSSLEGGGTDTQYF
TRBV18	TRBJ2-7	CASSPGTGGIDEQYF
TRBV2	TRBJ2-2	CASSQGTTGELFF
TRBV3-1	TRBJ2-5	CASSQGRGRETQYF
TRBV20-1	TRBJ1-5	CSARAGGGQPQHF
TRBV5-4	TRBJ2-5	CASSRDIEGTQYF
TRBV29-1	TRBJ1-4	CSVGDRRGNEKLFF
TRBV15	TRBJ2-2	CATSRDLEAGELFF
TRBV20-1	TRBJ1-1	CSARPQNTEAFF
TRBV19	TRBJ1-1	CASTPKAGTEAFF
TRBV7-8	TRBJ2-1	CASRGPRLGQMSEQFF
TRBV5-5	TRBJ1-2	CASSPRGALDYGYTF
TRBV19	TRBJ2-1	CASSIIYGRTSYNEQFF
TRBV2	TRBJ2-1	CAGGTISEQFF
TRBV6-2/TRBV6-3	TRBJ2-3	CASSSWTSRTDTQYF
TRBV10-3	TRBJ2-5	CATTTSGETQYF
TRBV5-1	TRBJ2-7	CASNLGQGAEQYF
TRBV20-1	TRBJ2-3	CCARDFQTGGWTDTQYF
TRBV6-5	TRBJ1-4	CASSYGGWGANEKLFF
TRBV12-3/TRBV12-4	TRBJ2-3	CASSFNTNTQYF
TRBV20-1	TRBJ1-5	CSARTLGQSGKPQHF
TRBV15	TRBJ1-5	CATSSQLGGAGPQHF
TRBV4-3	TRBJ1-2	CASSPGWGAKYGYTF
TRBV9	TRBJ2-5	CASSVGGETQYF
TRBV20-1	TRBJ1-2	CSARMAANYGYTF
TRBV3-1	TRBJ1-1	CASSQEGFGAFF